The T cell receptor beta chain under discussion was sequenced for a study of memory CD4+ T cells and cytomegalovirus serostatus. The sort gate was single viable CD3+CD4+CD8-CD45RO+ cells for memory CD4+ T cells. The CDR3 consists of 14 residues. Trimming cost V 3 bases and J 0 bases, with 7 bases left between them. Germline values: CDR1 MDHEN, CDR2 SYDVKM. The data were produced by immunoSEQ multiplex PCR, yet TCRdb's version contains in-frame clones alone and is incomplete. The sample lists tens of thousands of clones; around 81% were seen once. The receptor comes from an adult in good health and CMV-seronegative. Sequencing was done on a sample of memory CD4+ T cells from blood. This chain links TRBV28 with TRBJ2-3; D ambiguous. The CDR3 nucleotides are TGTGCCAGCAGTTTGGAAGTGAGCACAGATACGCAGTATTTT. The encoded protein is CASSLEVSTDTQYF.